This T cell receptor (beta chain) was obtained from a study of Tregs in tolerant kidney transplant recipients. V lost 5 bases to trimming and J lost 3 bases, with 10 bases between them. CDR1 SGHVS and CDR2 FNYEAQ come from the germline V gene. The CDR3 contains 13 residues. Assay used: immunoSEQ multiplex PCR; TCRdb lists only in-frame clones, some missing. The repertoire holds approximately 99,000 clones, around 87% seen once, with about 0.35% in the top ten. This receptor was identified in a human donor who received a combined kidney and bone marrow transplant. The chain employs TRBV7-6 and TRBJ1-2; D ambiguous. Sequenced material: CD4+ T cells from blood, taken before the transplant. The CDR3: CASSPGVDYGYTF. CDR3 nucleotide sequence: TGTGCCAGCAGCCCCGGGGTGGACTATGGCTACACCTTC.